This T cell receptor beta chain was observed in a study of shared clonotypes between healthy human individuals. Study observations and caveats: Large sequencing depth failed to make sorted-subset sequencing complete, rarefaction showed.

TCRdb's copy holds only in-frame clones and misses some; the assay was immunoSEQ multiplex PCR. This table has roughly 2.1 million clones, around 93% appearing once. The naive CD8 subset, CD45RO-negative cells positively selected for CCR7, excluded terminally differentiated effector memory CD45RA+ cells. Regarding this clone: Its target is not known.

V lost 1 base and J lost 4, with 9 bases in between. From germline, CDR1 is LGHNA and CDR2 YSLEER. This CDR3 is 14 amino acids long. This receptor was obtained from a young man in good health. Some clones in this sample may be carry-over from other donors' samples. This chain connects TRBV4-3 to TRBJ2-3; D possibly corresponds to TRBD2 (6 bases). The sample taken for sequencing was naive CD8+ T cells from PBMCs. DNA of the CDR3: TGCGCCAGCAGCCAAGCCTCGGGGGCAGATACGCAGTATTTT. Amino acids: CASSQASGADTQYF.